What follows describes a single TCR beta chain. Its specificity is not known. The sample is drawn from a study of T cell repertoires in cytomegalovirus infection. Background on the study: Indications of both CMV infection and matching HLA type were provided by public TCR beta signatures. The study, taken as a whole, reports: Cumulative frequency (of public TCR beta family members) identified carriers of CMV plus the relevant HLA. The ex vivo response was dominated by HLA-C-restricted CMV-specific TCR beta clonotypes.

TCRdb processed the reads anew with MiXCR; each CDR3 protein has one entry. Among some 680,000 distinct CDR3 sequences listed, about 40% were seen once. This TCR derives from a human donor in good health (CMV status not recorded). Some clones in this sample may be carry-over from other donors' samples. Material for sequencing was PBMCs.

CDR3 protein: CASSLAAGVAVFNEQFF. The DNA of the CDR3 is TGTGCCAGCAGCTTAGCGGCGGGAGTCGCGGTGTTCAATGAGCAGTTCTTC. The chain has TRBV7-9 and TRBJ2-1; 7 nucleotides line up with TRBD2. Germline V gene lookup returns CDR1 SEHNR and CDR2 FQNEAQ (reference sequence). J lost 6 bases, V lost 0 bases, and 11 bases had no gene match. This CDR3 contains 17 residues.